The 29 T cell receptor beta chains listed next were all sequenced from one sample in a study of blood T cell repertoires in COVID-19. Measured with immunoSEQ multiplex PCR; TCRdb has only the in-frame clones, and not every one. Here the sample spans around 190,000 clones, about 70% being singletons. Sample: peripheral blood. These receptors all stem from a woman aged 50 to 65 with active or convalescent COVID-19.

Comment on this clone: One end of the junction is discordant with germline, which a read error may explain. The chain couples TRBV2 to TRBJ1-2; D not resolved. The CDR3 has 13 residues. CDR1 and CDR2 from the germline V gene are SNHLY and FYNNEI. The CDR3 DNA reads TGTGCCAGCAGTGAAACCCATAACTATGGCTATACCTTC. Its protein product is CASSETHNYGYTF.

The chain carries TRBV7-8 and TRBJ1-5; a possible D gene is TRBD1 (5 bases). Looked up from germline, CDR1 is SGHVS and CDR2 is FQNEAQ. This CDR3 is 13 amino acids long. V was clipped by 6 bases and J by 2 bases, with 8 bases between them. CDR3: CASRGQGNQPQHF. In DNA, the CDR3 is TGTGCCAGCAGGGGGCAGGGCAATCAGCCCCAGCATTTT.

In this sample, this clone turned up a few times. The chain links TRBV2 to TRBJ2-1; D perhaps matches TRBD2 (6 bases). Germline loops: CDR1 SNHLY, CDR2 FYNNEI. Trimming cost V 6 bases and J 0 bases, with 15 bases left between them. The CDR3 has 16 amino acids. CDR3 nucleotide sequence: TGTGCCAGCAGGCGGGACTTCCCTAGCTCCTACAATGAGCAGTTCTTC. Translated: CASRRDFPSSYNEQFF.

The chain carries TRBV19 and TRBJ1-2, with D tentatively TRBD1 (5 bases). Germline V gives CDR1 LNHDA, CDR2 SQIVND (reference sequence). The ends were cut back, 1 base at V and 3 bases at J, with 12 bases in the middle. This CDR3 contains 15 residues. This CDR3 reads CASSIGPGDDYGYTF. The DNA for the CDR3 is TGTGCCAGTAGTATAGGCCCGGGGGACGACTATGGCTACACCTTC.

This chain links TRBV5-6 with TRBJ1-6; D might be TRBD1 (5 bases). Trimming shortened V by 5 bases and J by 7 bases, and 7 bases separated the two germline ends. In germline, CDR1 is SGHDT, CDR2 YYEEEE. The CDR3 runs 12 residues. CDR3 region: CASRSGNSPLHF. Here the CDR3 DNA reads TGTGCCAGCAGGTCAGGGAATTCACCCCTCCACTTT.

The CDR3 bases are TGTGCCAGCACTCAGGGAATTCTAACTGAAGCTTTCTTT. Amino acid sequence: CASTQGILTEAFF. The chain recombines TRBV12-3 or TRBV12-4 with TRBJ1-1; TRBD1 is a possible D gene (5 bases). The length of the CDR3 is 13 residues. The V end was cut by 7 bases, the J end by 5 bases, with 14 bases between.

The V call is TRBV9, the J call TRBJ2-2; 9 bases are a match to TRBD2. CDR3 length equals 15 residues. The V gene's germline CDR1 is SGDLS and CDR2 YYNGEE. V trimming: 3 bases; J trimming: 2 bases; junction bases outside the gene matches: 2. The CDR3 here is CASSGLAANTGELFF. CDR3 sequence (DNA): TGTGCCAGCAGCGGACTAGCGGCCAACACCGGGGAGCTGTTTTTT.

The V and J genes are TRBV7-9 and TRBJ1-4, with 10 nucleotides matching TRBD1. Germline values: CDR1 SEHNR, CDR2 FQNEAQ (reference sequence). V lost 1 base, J lost 10 bases, and 3 bases stayed unmatched. CDR3 length equals 14 residues. CDR3 coding DNA: TGTGCCAGCAGCTTAGGGGACAGGGGAGGAAAACTGTTTTTT. It is translated as CASSLGDRGGKLFF.

The V gene is TRBV19, the J gene TRBJ1-1; D may be TRBD1 (6 bases). The ends were cut back, 10 bases at V and 5 bases at J, with 14 bases in the middle. CDR1 and CDR2 from the germline V gene are LNHDA and SQIVND (reference sequence). The CDR3 has 12 amino acids. CDR3 residues: CATGGRGTEAFF. In DNA, the CDR3 is TGTGCCACCGGGGGGCGAGGGACTGAAGCTTTCTTT.

The chain links TRBV7-3 to TRBJ2-1; 8 bases are a match to TRBD1. The ends lost 3 bases at V and 9 bases at J; junction bases unmatched: 1. The CDR3 runs to 12 residues. Germline V gene lookup returns CDR1 SGHTA and CDR2 FQGTGA. The CDR3 protein is CASSFTGGEQFF. The CDR3 DNA reads as TGTGCCAGCAGCTTCACAGGGGGTGAGCAGTTCTTC.

This clone turned up a few times. The CDR3 loop is CASSYDRSRPQHF. In DNA, the CDR3 is TGTGCCAGCAGTTACGACAGGTCGCGGCCCCAGCATTTT. V is TRBV6-6 and J is TRBJ1-5; TRBD1 is a possible D gene (6 bases). CDR3 size: 13 residues. Per germline, CDR1 MNHNY and CDR2 SVGAGI (reference sequence). V lost 2 bases to trimming and J lost 9 bases, with 11 bases between them.

With respect to this clone: This sample includes further DNA sequences coding for the same CDR3. The chain carries TRBV7-2 and TRBJ1-5; D gene ambiguous. Trimming stripped 2 bases from V and 2 bases from J, with 4 bases between. The CDR3 spans 13 residues. The germline V gene encodes CDR1 SGHTA and CDR2 FQGNSA. The CDR3 DNA reads TGTGCCAGCAGCTTACAGGGCAATCAGCCCCAGCATTTT. It is translated as CASSLQGNQPQHF.

This clone was seen a single time. This chain connects TRBV19 to TRBJ1-5; 12 bases line up with TRBD1. The J segment lost 2 bases and the V segment lost 7 bases, leaving 12 bases of the junction unmatched. This CDR3 has 18 amino acids. Germline-derived CDR1 and CDR2 are LNHDA and SQIVND (reference sequence). The CDR3 DNA follows: TGTGCCAGTACTGGGGGACAGGGGGCGGGTGGCGGCAATCAGCCCCAGCATTTT. Its translation is CASTGGQGAGGGNQPQHF.

This rearrangement joins TRBV15 to TRBJ2-1; 7 bases line up with TRBD2. CDR1 is LNHNV and CDR2 is YYDKDF in the germline V gene (reference sequence). With 1 base clipped from V and 7 bases from J, the junction kept 7 bases outside the gene matches. This CDR3 has 15 residues. DNA of the CDR3: TGTGCCACCAGCAGAGGGGGGACTACCGTTAATGAGCAGTTCTTC. It is translated as CATSRGGTTVNEQFF.

The chain recombines TRBV28 with TRBJ1-6; D unresolved. CDR3 length equals 12 residues. The germline V gene encodes CDR1 MDHEN and CDR2 SYDVKM. Trimming took off 1 base at V and 9 bases at J, with 4 bases between the two ends. The CDR3 bases are TGTGCCAGCAGTTTATCGGGTTCACCCCTCCACTTT. Its protein is CASSLSGSPLHF.

The chain carries TRBV5-1 and TRBJ1-2; D possibly corresponds to TRBD1 (5 bases). The CDR3 spans 16 residues. Per germline, CDR1 SGHRS and CDR2 YFSETQ. V was cut by 4 bases and J by 0 bases, with 16 bases left in between. The CDR3 coding sequence is TGCGCCAGCAGCCCGGATCTAGGCAGGGCTAACTATGGCTACACCTTC. It specifies CASSPDLGRANYGYTF.

The chain uses TRBV10-2 and TRBJ2-7; 12 bases match TRBD2. The V gene end was trimmed by 8 bases and the J gene end by 6 bases; junction bases not matched to a gene: 11. The CDR3 runs to 15 residues. Looked up from germline, CDR1 is WSHSY and CDR2 is SAAADI. The CDR3 protein is CASRGLAGMELEQYF. CDR3 nucleotides: TGCGCCAGCCGCGGACTAGCGGGAATGGAACTCGAGCAGTACTTC.

The V call is TRBV30, the J call TRBJ1-2; D call uncertain. Trimming removed 1 base at V and 2 bases at J, with 8 bases between. Germline V gene sequence: CDR1 GTSNPN, CDR2 SVGIG (reference sequence). This CDR3 comprises 13 residues. The CDR3 nucleotides are TGTGCCTGGAGTGGGGAGTCAAACTATGGCTACACCTTC. The encoded protein is CAWSGESNYGYTF.

This rearrangement joins TRBV14 to TRBJ2-2, with D possibly TRBD2 on 5 matching bases. This CDR3 has 13 residues. The V gene's germline CDR1 is SGHDN and CDR2 FVKESK. V lost 1 base and J lost 6, with 6 bases in between. In nucleotides, the CDR3 is TGTGCCAGCAGCCAAGGAGGGCCCGGGGAGCTGTTTTTT. Amino acid sequence: CASSQGGPGELFF.

In this sample, this clone turned up a few times. This chain connects TRBV30 to TRBJ2-3; a weak D match, TRBD2 (5 bases). V was pared by 5 bases and J by 4 bases, with 16 bases between. This CDR3 has 14 residues. Germline CDR1 is GTSNPN and CDR2 is SVGIG (reference sequence). CDR3 nucleotides: TGTGCCTGGGCTAACGGACGGGGTCCAGATACGCAGTATTTT. Encoded protein: CAWANGRGPDTQYF.

There are a few counts of this clone. J is TRBJ1-4 and V is TRBV7-2; D may be TRBD1 (5 bases). Germline CDR1 is SGHTA and CDR2 is FQGNSA. The CDR3 totals 15 residues. V lost 1 base and J 5 bases, leaving 11 bases between the germline ends. The CDR3 region is CASSLVRQRNEKLFF. The CDR3 nucleotides read TGTGCCAGCAGCTTAGTTAGACAGAGGAATGAAAAACTGTTTTTT.

A single count supports this clone. The chain carries TRBV29-1 and TRBJ1-2; 8 bases agree with TRBD1. The CDR3 has 13 residues. V shed 7 bases, J shed 8 bases, and the junction held 12 bases outside the gene matches. Per the germline V gene, CDR1 is SQVTM and CDR2 is ANQGSEA. CDR3 nucleotide sequence: TGCAGCGCCGGAGAGGGGACAGGTTGGGGCTACACCTTC. Protein product: CSAGEGTGWGYTF.

The rearrangement uses TRBV2 and TRBJ2-5; possibly TRBD2 for D (5 bases). Per germline, CDR1 SNHLY and CDR2 FYNNEI. CDR3 length: 14 residues. V was clipped by 0 bases and J by 4 bases, with 9 bases between them. The CDR3 DNA is TGTGCCAGCAGTGAAGCGCGGCTAGCAGAGACCCAGTACTTC. Protein sequence: CASSEARLAETQYF.

The genes are TRBV9 and TRBJ1-2; D gene ambiguous. The CDR3 is 15 residues long. Germline assignment: CDR1 SGDLS and CDR2 YYNGEE. Trimming took 0 bases from V and 4 from J, leaving 13 bases between them. CDR3 in DNA: TGTGCCAGCAGCGTAGGTAGTGGGCACAGCTATGGCTACACCTTC. As protein: CASSVGSGHSYGYTF.

This clone was seen just once. The chain combines TRBV20-1 with TRBJ2-7; D gene ambiguous. Deletions cut 3 bases from V and 2 bases from J, with 8 bases between. This CDR3 spans 12 amino acids. The germline CDR1 and CDR2 sequences are DFQATT and SNEGSKA (reference sequence). The CDR3 loop reads CSASARPYEQYF. Written as DNA, the CDR3 is TGCAGTGCTAGTGCCAGGCCCTACGAGCAGTACTTC.

This clone has more than one count but fewer than ten. Other DNA sequences of this sample code for an identical CDR3. The rearrangement joins TRBV4-2 to TRBJ2-6; D is ambiguous. Germline V lookup: CDR1 LGHNA, CDR2 YNFKEQ. V was shortened by 0 bases and J by 0 bases, with 9 bases between the two germline ends. The CDR3 sequence is 17 residues long. This CDR3 reads CASSQDLTPSGANVLTF. The CDR3 DNA follows: TGTGCCAGCAGCCAAGATTTGACACCCTCTGGGGCCAACGTCCTGACTTTC.

V usage is TRBV13 and J usage is TRBJ2-1, with TRBD1 as a possible D gene (5 bases). Germline assignment: CDR1 PRHDT and CDR2 FYEKMQ (reference sequence). The germline V and J ends were trimmed by 0 bases and 8 bases, with 14 bases remaining between them. The length of the CDR3 is 15 residues. The chain's CDR3 is CASSLGGAPQDEQFF. Written as DNA, the CDR3 is TGTGCCAGCAGCTTAGGTGGGGCCCCTCAGGATGAGCAGTTCTTC.

As DNA, the CDR3 is TGTGCCTGGAGTGTAGTAGGGACAGGGTATGGCTACACCTTC. This gives the protein CAWSVVGTGYGYTF. The V gene is TRBV30, the J gene TRBJ1-2, with 9 positions matching TRBD1. CDR1 and CDR2 from the germline V gene are GTSNPN and SVGIG (reference sequence). With 0 bases clipped from V and 5 bases from J, the junction kept 4 bases outside the gene matches. The CDR3 contains 14 residues.

The chain couples TRBV6-6 to TRBJ2-2; 10 bases are a match to TRBD1. The CDR3 has 16 residues. Germline V lookup: CDR1 MNHNY, CDR2 SVGAGI (reference sequence). V lost 5 bases and J lost 3; bases outside the gene matches: 6. In DNA, the CDR3 is TGTGCCAGCAGTCCTCTGGACAGGGGGGACACCGGGGAGCTGTTTTTT. Protein sequence: CASSPLDRGDTGELFF.